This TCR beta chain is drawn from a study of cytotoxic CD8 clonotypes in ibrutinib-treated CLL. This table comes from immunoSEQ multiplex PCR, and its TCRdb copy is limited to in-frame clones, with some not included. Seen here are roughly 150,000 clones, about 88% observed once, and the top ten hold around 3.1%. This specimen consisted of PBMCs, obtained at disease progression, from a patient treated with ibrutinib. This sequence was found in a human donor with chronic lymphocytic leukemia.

The chain's CDR3 is CASSSPNNNEQFF. CDR3 nucleotide sequence: TGTGCCAGCAGTTCCCCGAATAACAATGAGCAGTTCTTC. V usage is TRBV27 and J usage is TRBJ2-1; D gene uncertain. Trimming cost V 4 bases and J 5 bases, with 9 bases left between them. Germline loops: CDR1 MNHEY, CDR2 SMNVEV (reference sequence). This CDR3 contains 13 residues.